This T cell receptor beta chain came from a study of T-cell reconstitution after alpha-beta-depleted transplantation in children. Broader study findings: T-cell counts and diversity at one year following transplant were attributed mainly to newly produced T cells.

TCRbeta library construction was performed incorporating unique molecular identifiers. A single record per CDR3 protein comes from TCRdb applying MiXCR to the PCR reads. Altogether about 300,000 distinct CDR3 sequences are present, around 10% being singletons, with the ten largest covering less than 8%. The ends lost 4 bases at V and 10 bases at J; junction bases unmatched: 5. This CDR3 region has 12 residues. The germline V gene encodes CDR1 KGHDR and CDR2 SFDVKD. This clonotype was seen repeatedly, ten times or more. The antigen remains undetermined. The sequence came from a boy under two years old with acute myeloid leukemia, due to receive a stem cell transplant. The chain employs TRBV24-1 and TRBJ2-5, with 7 bases lining up with TRBD1. The sequencing here drew on PBMCs, taken before TCRalphabeta/CD19-depleted stem cell transplant. CDR3 sequence (DNA): TGTGCCACCAGTGACTTGACAGGGATCCAGTACTTC. This sequence encodes CATSDLTGIQYF.